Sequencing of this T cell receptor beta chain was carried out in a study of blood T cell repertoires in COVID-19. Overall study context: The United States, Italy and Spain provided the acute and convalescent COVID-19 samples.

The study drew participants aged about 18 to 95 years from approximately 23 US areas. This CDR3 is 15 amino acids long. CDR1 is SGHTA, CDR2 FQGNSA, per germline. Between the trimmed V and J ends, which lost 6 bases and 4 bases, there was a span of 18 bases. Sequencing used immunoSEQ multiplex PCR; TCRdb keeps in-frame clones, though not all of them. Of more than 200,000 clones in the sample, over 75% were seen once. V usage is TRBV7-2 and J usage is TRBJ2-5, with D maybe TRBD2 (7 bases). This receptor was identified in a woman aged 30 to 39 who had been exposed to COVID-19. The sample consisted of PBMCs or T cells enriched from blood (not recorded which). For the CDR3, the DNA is TGTGCCAGCAGGGTACGCGGGAGAGGGGGAGAGACCCAGTACTTC. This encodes CASRVRGRGGETQYF.